One and the same sample provided the 10 T cell receptor beta chains below, sequenced in a study of T-cell reconstitution after alpha-beta-depleted transplantation in children. Construction of the TCRbeta library involved unique molecular identifiers. MiXCR, applied by TCRdb to the PCR reads, yields one record per CDR3 protein. The table lists around 300,000 distinct CDR3 sequences, over 9.5% of them singletons, with less than 8% in the top ten. The specimen comprised PBMCs, sampled before TCRalphabeta/CD19-depleted stem cell transplant. The receptors derive from a boy under two years old with acute myeloid leukemia, due to receive a stem cell transplant.

This clonotype was seen at least ten times. V and J are TRBV6-2 or TRBV6-3 and TRBJ2-3; TRBD2 might be the D (7 bases). Germline V gene data show CDR1 as MNHEY and CDR2 as SVGEGT. This CDR3 has 15 amino acids. V was pared by 4 bases and J by 5 bases, with 16 bases between. The CDR3 bases are TGTGCCAGCAGTTCCGTCCCGGGGGGCAAAGATACGCAGTATTTT. Amino acids: CASSSVPGGKDTQYF.

A word on this clonotype: This may be a read error: a much more frequent sequence differs by one nucleotide. The final CDR3 position lacks the conserved phenylalanine or tryptophan, pointing to a likely read error. This chain uses TRBV6-1 with TRBJ1-3; 8 nucleotides match TRBD1. The CDR3 totals 15 residues. Germline CDR1 and CDR2: MNHNS and SASEGT. The junction had 4 bases not matched to a gene; V was cut back by 6 bases and J by 0 bases. The CDR3 loop is CASRGQVSSGNTIYY. DNA for the CDR3: TGTGCCAGCAGGGGACAGGTCAGCTCTGGAAACACCATATATTAT.

The chain combines TRBV10-3 with TRBJ1-4, with D uncertain. CDR3 length equals 15 residues. Germline V gene lookup returns CDR1 ENHRY and CDR2 SYGVKD. V was shortened by 10 bases and J by 4 bases, with 19 bases between the two germline ends. The CDR3, as DNA: TGTGCCACCTCAGCAGACGGATTTTTTAATGAAAAACTGTTTTTT. Amino acid sequence: CATSADGFFNEKLFF.

This clonotype was seen many times. The V and J genes are TRBV24-1 and TRBJ2-2, with 9 bases that match TRBD1. Trimming cost V 2 bases and J 1 base; bases outside gene matches: 10. The CDR3 is 19 residues long. CDR1 is KGHDR and CDR2 is SFDVKD in the germline V gene. This CDR3 reads CATSDSRRGTGRNTGELFF. The DNA for the CDR3 is TGTGCCACCAGTGATTCCCGACGGGGGACAGGGAGGAACACCGGGGAGCTGTTTTTT.

This clonotype was detected ten times or more. The chain uses TRBV3-1 and TRBJ1-1; D is possibly TRBD1 (6 bases). Trimming stripped 4 bases from V and 6 bases from J, with 12 bases between. The CDR3 consists of 13 residues. Germline values: CDR1 LGHDT, CDR2 YNNKEL (reference sequence). The DNA for the CDR3 is TGTGCCAGCAGCCGAACAGGGAAAGCTGAAGCTTTCTTT. Encoded protein: CASSRTGKAEAFF.

This clonotype was seen ten or more times. The chain combines TRBV5-1 with TRBJ2-3; D uncertain. Trimming took 7 bases from V and 2 from J, leaving 5 bases between them. CDR1 and CDR2 (germline): SGHRS, YFSETQ. The CDR3 runs to 11 residues. CDR3 amino acids: CASGNTDTQYF. The DNA for the CDR3 is TGCGCCAGCGGTAACACAGATACGCAGTATTTT.

In this sample, this clonotype turned up many times. The chain couples TRBV27 to TRBJ2-2, with 8 bases lining up with TRBD1. CDR1 is MNHEY and CDR2 is SMNVEV in the germline V gene (reference sequence). This CDR3 has 16 residues. V lost 5 bases to trimming and J lost 4 bases; unmatched junction nucleotides: 9. The chain's CDR3 is CASSLDRGASTGELFF. In DNA form, the CDR3 reads TGTGCCAGCAGTCTAGACAGGGGAGCGAGCACCGGGGAGCTGTTTTTT.

This clonotype was observed many times. The CDR3 is CASSYTGSSTDTQYF. CDR3 bases: TGTGCCAGCAGTTACACCGGGTCTAGCACAGATACGCAGTATTTT. This chain links TRBV6-5 with TRBJ2-3, with D hard to call. V was pared by 2 bases and J by 0 bases, with 9 bases between. The length of the CDR3 is 15 residues. Germline CDR1 is MNHEY and CDR2 is SVGAGI.

The sample holds many counts of this clonotype. The rearrangement joins TRBV7-9 to TRBJ1-3, with D tentatively TRBD1 (6 bases). CDR1 and CDR2 from the germline V gene are SEHNR and FQNEAQ (reference sequence). CDR3 size: 14 residues. V was clipped by 3 bases and J by 5 bases, with 11 bases between them. In DNA form, the CDR3 reads TGTGCCAGCAGCTTCGGACAGAAGAGAAACACCATATATTTT. This translates into CASSFGQKRNTIYF.

In this sample, this clonotype turned up a few times. The chain employs TRBV11-3 and TRBJ2-4, with 12 bases fitting TRBD2. The CDR3 runs 16 residues. Germline assignment: CDR1 SGHNT and CDR2 YENEEA. V shed 3 bases and J 2 bases; nucleotides not matched to a gene: 2. CDR3 loop: CASSFTSGRTKNIQYF. In nucleotides, the CDR3 is TGTGCCAGCAGCTTCACTAGCGGGAGGACCAAAAACATTCAGTACTTC.